This passage covers 27 T cell receptor beta chains from one sample sequenced in a study of T cells in women clearing cervical HPV infection. Generated by immunoSEQ multiplex PCR, the TCRdb table keeps only in-frame clones and is missing some. This table lists roughly 47,000 clones. Sample: blood buffy coat. All receptors come from a woman between 18 and 70 years old with a cervical HPV16 infection that either progressed to CIN3+ or cleared (not recorded which).

About this clone: The read finishes 3 residues shy of the CDR3 end, and the germline J gene is used to complete it. The rearrangement uses TRBV30 and TRBJ2-2, with 8 nucleotides matching TRBD2. The germline CDR1 and CDR2 sequences are GTSNPN and SVGIG (reference sequence). This CDR3 has 14 residues. Incomplete CDR3 DNA: TGTGCCTGGAGTGTACCCGGGGGGGATGAAAAG. Translation gives CAWSVPGGDEK. The complete CDR3 protein is CAWSVPGGDEKLFF. The full variable domain, with the rest looked up from reference TRBV30 and TRBJ2-2, is SQTIHQWPATLVQPVGSPLSLECTVEGTSNPNLYWYRQAAGRGLQLLFYSVGIGQISSEVPQNLSASRPQDRQFILSSKKLLLSDSGFYLCAWSVPGGDEKLFFGEGSRLTVL.

On this clone: The read ends 3 residues shy of where the CDR3 ends; the end is completed using the germline J gene. The V call is TRBV7-6, the J call TRBJ2-1; tentative D call: TRBD1 (6 bases). The CDR3 covers 15 residues. The V and J ends lost 2 bases and 5 bases respectively, with 13 bases between them. CDR1 is SGHVS and CDR2 is FNYEAQ in the germline V gene. The covered CDR3 bases are TGTGCCAGCAGCTTACTTCGGGACAACAACAATGAG. This gives the protein CASSLLRDNNNE. The whole CDR3 reads CASSLLRDNNNEQFF.

A note on this clone: Read data end 3 residues before the CDR3 end; the end is taken from the germline J gene. This chain joins TRBV19 and TRBJ2-5; 9 bases map to TRBD2. The germline V gene has CDR1 LNHDA and CDR2 SQIVND (reference sequence). This CDR3 region has 15 residues. J gave up 5 bases and V 4 bases, and 8 bases lay outside the gene matches. The CDR3 DNA, read in part, is TGTGCCAGTAGTACGTTAGCGGGAGTTGGGGAGACC. Protein sequence: CASSTLAGVGET. The complete CDR3 sequence is CASSTLAGVGETQYF.

About this clone: The read comes to an end 3 residues before the CDR3 does, leaving the germline J gene to fill in the end. The chain uses TRBV7-9 and TRBJ1-1; 8 bases are a match to TRBD1. CDR1 SEHNR and CDR2 FQNEAQ come from the germline V gene (reference sequence). Unmatched junction bases numbered 3, after V lost 2 bases and J lost 4 bases. The CDR3 extends over 14 amino acids. This CDR3 is CASSLNQGATEAFF. Partial CDR3 DNA: TGTGCCAGCAGCTTAAATCAGGGGGCCACTGAA.

Concerning this clone: The CDR3 is cut off 3 residues early in the read; its end comes from the germline J gene. The chain recombines TRBV10-3 with TRBJ2-7, with TRBD2 matching 10 bases. The V segment lost 6 bases and the J segment 1 base; nucleotides outside the gene matches: 9. The CDR3 is 16 residues long. Germline CDR1 is ENHRY and CDR2 is SYGVKD. The sequenced CDR3 bases are TGTGCCATCAGCCGAGGACTAGCGGAGGGATCCTACGAG. Protein: CAISRGLAEGSYE. Given in full, the CDR3 is CAISRGLAEGSYEQYF.

As concerns this clone: Sequencing ends 3 residues short of the CDR3 end; the germline J gene provides the rest. The identical CDR3 is also encoded by other nucleotide sequences in the sample. The J gene is TRBJ1-3, the V gene TRBV18, with D hard to call. Germline CDR1 and CDR2: KGHSH and LQKENI. Trimming removed 2 bases from V and 8 bases from J, with 13 bases in between. This CDR3 contains 14 residues. CDR3 in amino acids: CASSPNGKGHTIYF. The CDR3 bases that were read are TGTGCCAGCTCACCAAACGGAAAAGGGCACACC.

To note about this clone: The read halts 3 residues ahead of the CDR3 end, with the missing end drawn from the germline J gene. This chain connects TRBV19 to TRBJ1-6, with D perhaps matching TRBD1 (6 bases). The V gene's germline CDR1 is LNHDA and CDR2 SQIVND (reference sequence). V was trimmed by 0 bases and J by 0 bases, leaving 9 bases between them. CDR3 length equals 17 residues. CDR3 bases read: TGTGCCAGTAGTATAGACAGGGGAACCTCCTATAATTCACCC. Residues: CASSIDRGTSYNSP. In full, the CDR3 reads CASSIDRGTSYNSPLHF.

A word on this clone: The sequenced fragment ends 3 residues before the CDR3 boundary, so the rest is inferred from the germline J gene. V is TRBV30 and J is TRBJ2-2; 7 bases are a match to TRBD1. V was clipped by 4 bases and J by 6 bases; unmatched bases: 11. Germline V lookup: CDR1 GTSNPN, CDR2 SVGIG (reference sequence). CDR3 length equals 15 residues. Incomplete CDR3 DNA: TGTGCCTGGAACGATAGCCCTCAGGGGGCCGGGGAG. This sequence encodes CAWNDSPQGAGE. The whole CDR3 region reads CAWNDSPQGAGELFF.

With respect to this clone: The read halts 3 residues ahead of the CDR3 end, with the missing end drawn from the germline J gene. The chain links TRBV7-2 to TRBJ2-1; TRBD2 agrees at 8 bases. CDR1 is SGHTA and CDR2 is FQGNSA in the germline V gene. CDR3 length: 15 residues. J was trimmed by 4 bases and V by 6 bases; bases with no gene match: 8. The CDR3 bases that were read are TGTGCCAGCAGTTCCAGCGGGGGCCTTTACAATGAG. Translation: CASSSSGGLYNE. From start to end, the CDR3 is CASSSSGGLYNEQFF.

On this clone itself: The CDR3 end falls 3 residues outside the read, so it is completed with the germline J gene. The V gene is TRBV19, the J gene TRBJ2-6; 8 bases fit TRBD1. The trim removed 6 bases at V and 0 bases at J, leaving 10 bases unmatched. The germline V gene encodes CDR1 LNHDA and CDR2 SQIVND (reference sequence). The CDR3 has 18 residues. The CDR3 spells CASSLNRQGRSGANVLTF. CDR3 DNA, as far as it was read: TGTGCCAGTAGCCTTAACCGACAGGGGCGCTCTGGGGCCAACGTC.

Comment on this clone: The read ends 3 residues early relative to the CDR3; the germline J gene fills the gap. The chain uses TRBV6-2 or TRBV6-3 and TRBJ1-5; no definite D call. V was cut by 6 bases and J by 4 bases, with 13 bases left in between. The CDR3 is 14 amino acids. The germline CDR1 and CDR2 sequences are MNHEY and SVGEGT. CDR3 bases read: TGTGCCAGCAGCATCGGGCGGGGTAATCAGCCC. Its translation: CASSIGRGNQP. The entire CDR3 reads CASSIGRGNQPQHF.

Note on this clone: The read ends 3 residues shy of where the CDR3 ends; the end is completed using the germline J gene. The chain recombines TRBV19 with TRBJ1-2, with 10 nucleotides matching TRBD1. Germline CDR1 is LNHDA and CDR2 is SQIVND (reference sequence). V lost 1 base and J lost 5; bases outside the gene matches: 16. The CDR3 loop spans 19 amino acids. The CDR3 here is CASSIVQRQGARNSYGYTF. The DNA read from the CDR3 is TGTGCCAGTAGTATAGTTCAAAGACAGGGGGCGAGGAATTCATATGGC.

On this clone: At one of its ends the junction is not consistent with the germline gene, which may arise from a read error. The CDR3 extends 3 residues past the end of the read, so its final part is completed from the germline J gene. This rearrangement joins TRBV7-7 to TRBJ2-1, with 12 bases matching TRBD2. This CDR3 region has 14 residues. The V gene's germline CDR1 is SSHAT and CDR2 FNYEAQ (reference sequence). The sequenced part of the CDR3 DNA is TGTGCTAGCAGCCCTGGACTAGCGGGGAATGAG. This encodes CASSPGLAGNE. From start to end, the CDR3 is CASSPGLAGNEQFF.

Worth noting for this clone: The sequenced fragment ends 3 residues before the CDR3 boundary, so the rest is inferred from the germline J gene. The chain has TRBV30 and TRBJ2-7; 7 nucleotides agree with TRBD1. CDR3 length: 14 amino acids. Germline CDR1 is GTSNPN and CDR2 is SVGIG (reference sequence). The V and J ends lost 1 base and 2 bases, in that order; junction bases with no gene match: 5. The covered CDR3 bases are TGTGCCTGGAGTGCGTCAGGGGGTACCTACGAG. This gives the protein CAWSASGGTYE. The whole CDR3 region reads CAWSASGGTYEQYF.

In regard to this clone: Read sequence stops 3 residues before the CDR3 end, and the germline J gene provides the missing end. The chain recombines TRBV2 with TRBJ2-3; D is unresolved. The CDR3 totals 15 residues. CDR1 and CDR2 (germline): SNHLY, FYNNEI. This CDR3 reads CASSPTNYRGETQYF. Incomplete CDR3 DNA: TGTGCCAGCAGCCCCACAAACTATAGAGGAGAGACG.

A remark on this clone: The read gets to within 3 residues of the CDR3 end, and the germline J gene fills in the rest. The rearrangement uses TRBV18 and TRBJ1-2; maybe TRBD1 (5 bases). The CDR3 is 13 amino acids. Germline CDR1 reads KGHSH; CDR2 reads LQKENI. The DNA read from the CDR3 is TGTGCCAGCTCAGGGCAGGGAAACTACGAC. It translates to CASSGQGNYD. The full CDR3 sequence reads CASSGQGNYDYTF.

CDR3 DNA, as far as it was read: TGCAGTGCTAGAGATAGTTTGGGACAGGGGAATTCACCA. The encoded protein is CSARDSLGQGNSP. In full, the CDR3 is CSARDSLGQGNSPLFF. The chain couples TRBV20-1 to TRBJ1-4; 10 nucleotides line up with TRBD1. The CDR3 extends 3 residues past the end of the read, so its final part is completed from the germline J gene. The CDR3 sequence is 16 residues long. Germline CDR1 is DFQATT and CDR2 is SNEGSKA (reference sequence).

The CDR3 loop reads CAWRGNRETEAFF. CDR3 bases read: TGTGCCTGGAGGGGAAACAGGGAGACTGAA. The gene calls are TRBV30 and TRBJ1-1, with D possibly being TRBD1 (6 bases). The sequence runs out 3 residues before the end of the CDR3; the remainder is reconstructed from the germline J gene. The CDR3 has 13 residues. Germline CDR1 is GTSNPN and CDR2 is SVGIG (reference sequence). Trimming took 3 bases from V and 5 from J, leaving 13 bases between them.

The CDR3 bases that were read are TGTGCCAGTAGTATCCCGGGGCTAGCGGGGGGCAATGAC. Amino acids: CASSIPGLAGGND. The CDR3 in full is CASSIPGLAGGNDYTF. The gene calls are TRBV19 and TRBJ1-2; a possible D gene is TRBD1 (6 bases). The CDR3 extends 3 residues past the end of the read, so its final part is completed from the germline J gene. Germline CDR1 and CDR2: LNHDA and SQIVND (reference sequence). The CDR3 has 16 residues.

A word on this clone: The CDR3 is cut off 3 residues early in the read; its end comes from the germline J gene. This chain links TRBV11-2 with TRBJ1-2, with 10 bases identical to TRBD1. Germline V gene lookup returns CDR1 SGHAT and CDR2 FQNNGV. V gave up 5 bases and J gave up 1 base; unmatched junction bases: 4. This CDR3 has 15 residues. This CDR3 reads CASSPGTGVNYGYTF. The CDR3 bases that were read are TGTGCCAGCAGCCCAGGGACAGGGGTTAACTATGGC.

To note about this clone: From the germline J gene comes the end of the CDR3, since the read stops 3 residues before it. This sequence joins TRBV6-2 or TRBV6-3 and TRBJ2-5; D gene unclear. The CDR3 covers 12 residues. V lost 4 bases to trimming and J lost 3 bases, with 6 bases between them. Germline V gives CDR1 MNHEY, CDR2 SVGEGT. The CDR3 loop is CASSSTEETQYF. The sequenced part of the CDR3 DNA is TGTGCCAGCAGTTCCACTGAAGAGACC.

Comment on this clone: The read is 3 residues too short to cover the CDR3 end, so that end is filled in from the germline J gene. V and J are TRBV29-1 and TRBJ1-2; TRBD1 is a possible D gene (5 bases). Germline V gene data show CDR1 as SQVTM and CDR2 as ANQGSEA. The CDR3 is made up of 14 amino acids. Trimming pared 7 bases from V and 0 bases from J, leaving 15 bases between. The sequenced CDR3 bases are TGCAGCGCCCAGACAGCTAAGGCTAACTATGGC. Its protein product is CSAQTAKANYG. In full, the CDR3 reads CSAQTAKANYGYTF.

On this clone itself: An end of the junction does not agree with germline; a read error may underlie this. The read falls 3 residues short of the CDR3 end, and the missing part is taken from the germline J gene. The sample contains more than one DNA sequence encoding this CDR3. The chain carries TRBV19 and TRBJ1-3, with 7 bases identical to TRBD1. This CDR3 spans 13 amino acids. CDR1 is LNHDA, CDR2 SQIVND, per germline (reference sequence). The sequenced part of the CDR3 DNA is TGTGCCAGTAGTGTAAACAGGGGAAACACT. Its protein is CASSVNRGNT. The full-length CDR3 reads as CASSVNRGNTIYF.

Points on this clone: The read falls 3 residues short of the CDR3 end, and the missing part is taken from the germline J gene. This chain joins TRBV20-1 and TRBJ1-2, with unresolved D. The CDR3 is 16 residues long. The V end was cut by 0 bases, the J end by 7 bases, with 21 bases between. CDR1 is DFQATT, CDR2 SNEGSKA, per germline (reference sequence). The CDR3: CSARDQGFGEVGGYTF. The sequenced part of the CDR3 DNA is TGCAGTGCTAGAGATCAAGGGTTCGGGGAGGTTGGTGGC.

Details on this clone: The CDR3 extends 3 residues past the end of the read, so its final part is completed from the germline J gene. This chain connects TRBV20-1 to TRBJ2-7; TRBD2 aligns across 9 bases. Germline CDR1 is DFQATT and CDR2 is SNEGSKA (reference sequence). V lost 5 bases, J lost 4 bases, and 9 bases stayed unmatched. The CDR3 runs to 14 residues. The covered CDR3 bases are TGCAGTGCTCCGTTGGCAGCGGGAGGTTACGAG. Its protein is CSAPLAAGGYE. The CDR3 in full is CSAPLAAGGYEQYF.

Notes on this clone: The read gets to within 3 residues of the CDR3 end, and the germline J gene fills in the rest. The chain has TRBV2 and TRBJ2-3, with 10 nucleotides matching TRBD2. This CDR3 is built from 16 residues. Per the germline V gene, CDR1 is SNHLY and CDR2 is FYNNEI. Trimming cost V 7 bases and J 4 bases; bases outside gene matches: 11. Partial CDR3 DNA: TGTGCCAGCACCCTGACTAGCGGGTTAATTCCAGATACG. Protein sequence: CASTLTSGLIPDT. The whole CDR3 region reads CASTLTSGLIPDTQYF.

As concerns this clone: The read finishes 3 residues shy of the CDR3 end, and the germline J gene is used to complete it. V is TRBV6-2 or TRBV6-3 and J is TRBJ2-2; 7 positions agree with TRBD2. The length of the CDR3 is 13 residues. V shed 6 bases, J shed 6 bases, and the junction held 4 bases outside the gene matches. Germline V gene data show CDR1 as MNHEY and CDR2 as SVGEGT. The CDR3 DNA, read in part, is TGTGCCAGCAGAACCACTAGCGCCGGGGAG. Translated: CASRTTSAGE. The complete CDR3 protein is CASRTTSAGELFF.